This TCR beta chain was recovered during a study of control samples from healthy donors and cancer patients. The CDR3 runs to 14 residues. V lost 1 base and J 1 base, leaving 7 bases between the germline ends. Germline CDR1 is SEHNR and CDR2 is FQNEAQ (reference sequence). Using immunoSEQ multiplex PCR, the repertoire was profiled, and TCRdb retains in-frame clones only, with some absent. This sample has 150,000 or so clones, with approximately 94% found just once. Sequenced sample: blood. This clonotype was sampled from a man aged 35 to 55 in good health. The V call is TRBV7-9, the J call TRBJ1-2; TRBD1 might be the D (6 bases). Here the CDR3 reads CASSLGQDNYGYTF. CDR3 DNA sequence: TGTGCCAGCAGCTTAGGACAGGATAACTATGGCTACACCTTC. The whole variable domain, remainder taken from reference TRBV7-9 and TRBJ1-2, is DTGVSQNPRHKITKRGQNVTFRCDPISEHNRLYWYRQTLGQGPEFLTYFQNEAQLEKSRLLSDRFSAERPKGSFSTLEIQRTEQGDSAMYLCASSLGQDNYGYTFGSGTRLTVV.